The rows below give T cell receptor beta chains drawn from one sample of a study of blood T cell repertoires in COVID-19. The method was immunoSEQ multiplex PCR; TCRdb's version includes in-frame clones alone and lacks a portion of them. The data show about 150,000 clones, over 70% seen once. Sequences were obtained from peripheral blood. Every receptor here comes from a human donor in a cohort sampled during active COVID-19. Each CDR3 is given with its conserved first and last residue. The order of the fields is CDR3 protein, V gene, J gene, D gene. The D gene is left open where the match is weak.

CASSETGGYEQYF	TRBV19	TRBJ2-7	TRBD1
CASKGQGNEQFF	TRBV2	TRBJ2-1	.
CAWMKGRPETQYF	TRBV30	TRBJ2-5	.
CSASNRVAKNIQYF	TRBV20-1	TRBJ2-4	.
CASSPPSRGEQFF	TRBV18	TRBJ2-1	TRBD1
CATSRAQGGSGNTIYF	TRBV15	TRBJ1-3	TRBD1
CASSHPGTAINYGYTF	TRBV4-1	TRBJ1-2	TRBD1
CSVERGEGYTF	TRBV29-1	TRBJ1-2	.
CASTVGRGTEAFF	TRBV19	TRBJ1-1	.
CASSPGQGGGYTF	TRBV12-3/TRBV12-4	TRBJ1-2	TRBD1
CASSERGQTWDTIYF	TRBV6-1	TRBJ1-3	.
CSVDRGDGAFNEQFF	TRBV29-1	TRBJ2-1	.
CASSWTGEWYEAFF	TRBV6-5	TRBJ1-1	TRBD1
CASSLLGNTIYF	TRBV7-2	TRBJ1-3	.
CASSREWDGHNEQFF	TRBV18	TRBJ2-1	.